This TCR beta chain appears in the sequencing data of a study of cytomegalovirus exposure and HLA in healthy donors. The ends lost 0 bases at V and 8 bases at J; junction bases unmatched: 9. This CDR3 contains 16 residues. From germline, CDR1 is MRHNA and CDR2 SNTAGT. Use of 60 Vbeta and 13 Jbeta primers characterized the PCR. Authors' processing steps: Later reanalysis found around 80 million unique TCR beta chains, roughly 10 million of them shared. The repertoire was sequenced with immunoSEQ multiplex PCR; TCRdb's copy has only in-frame clones and lacks some. D and trimming come from the DNA, and the V and J calls and clone size come from that table. The table includes 130,000 or so clones, approximately 80% detected once.

The chain carries TRBV6-4 and TRBJ1-2; the match to TRBD1 covers 10 bases. Input material: PBMCs. This receptor was identified in a woman aged 40 to 50 in good health and CMV-seronegative. The CDR3 region is CASSDSPGQGKRGYTF. In DNA form, the CDR3 reads TGTGCCAGCAGTGACTCTCCGGGACAGGGGAAACGAGGCTACACCTTC.